This TCR beta chain derives from a study of CD8 T cells in Susac syndrome. Study-wide results and limits: Clonal expansion was present among Susac CD8+ cells. This expansion reached its peak in TEMRA cells and in active patients.

RNA amounts of 0.5 to 1 ug underwent reverse transcription with random hexamers. Amplification of the TCR beta CDR3 was carried out by immunoSEQ multiplex PCR, which spanned a total of 54 Vbeta and 13 Jbeta segments. MiXCR, run by TCRdb on the immunoSEQ multiplex PCR reads, gives a single entry per CDR3 protein. This sample has about 120,000 distinct CDR3 sequences, with about 93% found just once. Sequencing of TCR beta was undertaken in CD8+ and CD4+ T cells derived from blood. A remark on this clonotype: Antigen unknown.

Germline values: CDR1 MNHNY, CDR2 SVGAGI (reference sequence). V gave up 2 bases and J gave up 2 bases, with 6 bases separating them. This CDR3 comprises 14 residues. This TCR was sampled from a human donor with Susac syndrome. The V and J genes are TRBV6-6 and TRBJ2-2; D is uncertain. The sequencing sample was made of CD8+ T cells from PBMCs. The CDR3 loop is CASSYRPNTGELFF. CDR3 DNA: TGTGCCAGCAGTTACAGGCCAAACACCGGGGAGCTGTTTTTT.